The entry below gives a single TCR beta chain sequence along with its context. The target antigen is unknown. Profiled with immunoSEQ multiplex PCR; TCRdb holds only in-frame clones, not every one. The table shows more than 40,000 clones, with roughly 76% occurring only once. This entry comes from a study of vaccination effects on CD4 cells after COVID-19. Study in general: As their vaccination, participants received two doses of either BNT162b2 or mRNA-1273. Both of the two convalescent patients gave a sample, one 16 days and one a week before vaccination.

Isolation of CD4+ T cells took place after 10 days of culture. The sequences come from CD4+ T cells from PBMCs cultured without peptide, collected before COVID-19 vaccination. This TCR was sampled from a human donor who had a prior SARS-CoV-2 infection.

DNA for the CDR3: TGCGCCAGCAGCCAAGCGAGGGTCTCTGGAAACACCATATATTTT. Its protein is CASSQARVSGNTIYF. V is TRBV4-3 and J is TRBJ1-3; D is ambiguous. Trimming removed 1 base from V and 0 bases from J, with 7 bases in between. Germline CDR1 reads LGHNA; CDR2 reads YSLEER. The CDR3 contains 15 residues.